This T cell receptor (beta chain) was obtained from a study of regulatory T cells in long-lasting Graves disease. Germline V CDR1 and CDR2: DFQATT, SNEGSKA (reference sequence). The CDR3 has 14 residues. V was clipped by 5 bases and J by 7 bases; unmatched bases: 10. This clonotype was seen only a few times. Sequencing libraries for TCR beta were prepared with iRepertoire HTBI primers and Arm-PCR of CDR3 regions. TCRdb re-analysed the multiplex PCR reads in MiXCR, keeping a single row per CDR3 protein. The sample has roughly 440,000 distinct CDR3 sequences, roughly 15% seen once; the top ten hold approximately 22%. Time point defined: newly diagnosed GD, antithyroid drugs for less than 3 months. PBMC-extracted RNA yielded the TCR library. The same data also contributed to another study, on T cells in Graves' hyperthyroidism and ophthalmopathy. That paper adds: The primer set for the first-round RT-PCR of the TCR CDR3 was HTBI. From stable hyperthyroidism, ophthalmopathy was set apart by a 13 V-J model.

The gene calls are TRBV20-1 and TRBJ2-3; 9 bases are a match to TRBD2. The sample was peripheral blood mononuclear cells (PBMCs), taken at new diagnosis, from a patient treated with antithyroid drugs. The TCR sequence derives from a young woman with Graves disease. CDR3 in amino acids: CSAGPISGGNTQYF. CDR3 bases: TGCAGTGCTGGGCCCATTAGCGGGGGAAATACGCAGTATTTT.